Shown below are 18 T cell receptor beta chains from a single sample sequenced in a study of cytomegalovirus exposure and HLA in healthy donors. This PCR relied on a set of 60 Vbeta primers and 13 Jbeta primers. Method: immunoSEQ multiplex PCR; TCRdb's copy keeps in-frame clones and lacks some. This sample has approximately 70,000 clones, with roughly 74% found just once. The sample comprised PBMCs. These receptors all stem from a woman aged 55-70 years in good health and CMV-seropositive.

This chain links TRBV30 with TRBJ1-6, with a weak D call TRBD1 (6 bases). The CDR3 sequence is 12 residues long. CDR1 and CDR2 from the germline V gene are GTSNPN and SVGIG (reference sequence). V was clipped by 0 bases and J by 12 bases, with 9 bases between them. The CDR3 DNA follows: TGTGCCTGGAGTGTACAAGGGGGACCCCTCCACTTT. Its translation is CAWSVQGGPLHF.

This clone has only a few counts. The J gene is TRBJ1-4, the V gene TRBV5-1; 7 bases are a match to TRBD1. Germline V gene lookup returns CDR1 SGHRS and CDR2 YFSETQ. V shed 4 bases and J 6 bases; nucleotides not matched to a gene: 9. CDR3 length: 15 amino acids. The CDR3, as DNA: TGCGCCAGCAGCCCACTGACAGGGTTGGATGAAAAACTGTTTTTT. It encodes CASSPLTGLDEKLFF.

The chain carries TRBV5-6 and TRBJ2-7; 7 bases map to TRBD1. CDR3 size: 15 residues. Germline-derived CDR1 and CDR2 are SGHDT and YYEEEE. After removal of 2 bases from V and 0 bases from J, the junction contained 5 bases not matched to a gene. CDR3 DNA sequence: TGTGCCAGCAGCTTTAGGGGGCAAAGCTCCTACGAGCAGTACTTC. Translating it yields CASSFRGQSSYEQYF.

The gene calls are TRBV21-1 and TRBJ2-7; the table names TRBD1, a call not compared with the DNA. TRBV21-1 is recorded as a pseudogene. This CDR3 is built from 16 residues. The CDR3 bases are TGTGCCAGCAGCAACAGGGGACGGATAACCTCCTACGAGCAGTACTTC. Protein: CASSNRGRITSYEQYF.

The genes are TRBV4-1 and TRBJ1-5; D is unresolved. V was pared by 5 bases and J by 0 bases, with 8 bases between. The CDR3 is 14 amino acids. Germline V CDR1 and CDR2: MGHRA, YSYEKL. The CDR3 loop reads CASSDYGSNQPQHF. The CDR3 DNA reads TGCGCCAGCAGCGACTACGGTAGCAATCAGCCCCAGCATTTT.

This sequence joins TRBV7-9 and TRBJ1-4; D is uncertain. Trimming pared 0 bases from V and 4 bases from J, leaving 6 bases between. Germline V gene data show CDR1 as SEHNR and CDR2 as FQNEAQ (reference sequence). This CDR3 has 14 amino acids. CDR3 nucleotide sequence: TGTGCCAGCAGCTTAGCAGCCGATAATGAAAAACTGTTTTTT. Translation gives CASSLAADNEKLFF. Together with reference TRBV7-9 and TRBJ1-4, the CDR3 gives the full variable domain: DTGVSQNPRHKITKRGQNVTFRCDPISEHNRLYWYRQTLGQGPEFLTYFQNEAQLEKSRLLSDRFSAERPKGSFSTLEIQRTEQGDSAMYLCASSLAADNEKLFFGSGTQLSVL.

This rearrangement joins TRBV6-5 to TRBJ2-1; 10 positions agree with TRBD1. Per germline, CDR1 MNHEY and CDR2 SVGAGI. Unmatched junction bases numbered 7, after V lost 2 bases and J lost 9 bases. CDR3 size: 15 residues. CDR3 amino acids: CASSYRDRGFFEQFF. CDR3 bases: TGTGCCAGCAGTTACCGGGACAGGGGATTTTTTGAGCAGTTCTTC.

The CDR3 coding sequence is TGTGCCAGCAGCGTAGGCGGCGTTACTAACTATGGCTACACCTTC. It is translated as CASSVGGVTNYGYTF. The J gene is TRBJ1-2, the V gene TRBV9; D is uncertain. With 0 bases removed from V and 0 bases from J, the gap between germline ends came to 9 bases. This CDR3 is 15 amino acids long. CDR1 SGDLS and CDR2 YYNGEE come from the germline V gene.

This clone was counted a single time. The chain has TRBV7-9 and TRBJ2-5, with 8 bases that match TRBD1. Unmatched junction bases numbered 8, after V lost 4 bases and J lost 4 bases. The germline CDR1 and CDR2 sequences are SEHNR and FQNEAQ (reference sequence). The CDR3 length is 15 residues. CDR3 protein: CASSSGQVWGETQYF. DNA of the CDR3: TGTGCCAGCAGCTCGGGACAGGTTTGGGGAGAGACCCAGTACTTC.

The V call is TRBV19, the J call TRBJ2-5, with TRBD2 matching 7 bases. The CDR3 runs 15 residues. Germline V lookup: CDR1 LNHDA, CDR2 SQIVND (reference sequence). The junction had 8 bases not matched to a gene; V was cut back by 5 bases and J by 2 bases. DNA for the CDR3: TGTGCCAGTAGTCCTAGGGACTATCCTCAAGAGACCCAGTACTTC. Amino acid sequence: CASSPRDYPQETQYF.

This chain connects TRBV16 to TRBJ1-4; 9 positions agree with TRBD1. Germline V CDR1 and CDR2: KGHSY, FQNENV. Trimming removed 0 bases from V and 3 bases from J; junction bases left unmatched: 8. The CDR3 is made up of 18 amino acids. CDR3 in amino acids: CASSQSGTGPLANEKLFF. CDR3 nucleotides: TGTGCCAGCAGCCAATCCGGGACAGGGCCTCTGGCTAATGAAAAACTGTTTTTT.

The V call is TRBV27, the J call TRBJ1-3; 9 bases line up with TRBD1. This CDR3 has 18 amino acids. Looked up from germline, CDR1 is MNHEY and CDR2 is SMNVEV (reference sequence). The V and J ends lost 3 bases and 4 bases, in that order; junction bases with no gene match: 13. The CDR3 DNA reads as TGTGCCAGCAGTTTCGAAACCGGGACAGGGATTCCCGGAAACACCATATATTTT. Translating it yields CASSFETGTGIPGNTIYF.

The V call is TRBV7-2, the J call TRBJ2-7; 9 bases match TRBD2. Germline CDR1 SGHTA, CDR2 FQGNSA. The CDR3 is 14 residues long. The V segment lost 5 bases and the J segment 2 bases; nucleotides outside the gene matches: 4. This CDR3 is CASSPSGTPYEQYF. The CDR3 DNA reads TGTGCCAGCAGCCCTAGCGGGACCCCCTACGAGCAGTACTTC.

The CDR3 DNA reads as TGTGCTAGTGGTTTGGGACAGGGGGTTCAGCCCCAGCATTTT. It specifies CASGLGQGVQPQHF. The rearrangement joins TRBV12-5 to TRBJ1-5; TRBD1 matches at 9 bases. Germline values: CDR1 LGHNT, CDR2 FRNRAP. The CDR3 runs to 14 residues. J lost 6 bases, V lost 1 base, and 1 base had no gene match.

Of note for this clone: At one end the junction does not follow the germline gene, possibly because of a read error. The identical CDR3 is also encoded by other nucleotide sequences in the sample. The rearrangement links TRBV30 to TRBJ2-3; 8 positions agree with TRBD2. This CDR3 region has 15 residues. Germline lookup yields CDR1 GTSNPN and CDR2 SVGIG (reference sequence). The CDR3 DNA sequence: TGTGCCTGGAGGAGAGCGGGACTAGGGGGGGATACACAGTATTTT. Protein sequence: CAWRRAGLGGDTQYF.

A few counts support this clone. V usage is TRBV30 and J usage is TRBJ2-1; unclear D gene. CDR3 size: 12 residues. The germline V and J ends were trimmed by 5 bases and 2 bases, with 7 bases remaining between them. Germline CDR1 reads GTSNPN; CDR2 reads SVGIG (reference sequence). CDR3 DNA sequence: TGTGCCTGGGATAGAACCTACAATGAGCAGTTCTTC. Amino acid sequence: CAWDRTYNEQFF.

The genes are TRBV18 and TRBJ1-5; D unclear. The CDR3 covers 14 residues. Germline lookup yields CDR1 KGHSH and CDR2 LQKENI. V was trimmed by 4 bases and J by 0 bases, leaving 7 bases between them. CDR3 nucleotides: TGTGCCAGCTCACGGCAGAATAGCAATCAGCCCCAGCATTTT. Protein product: CASSRQNSNQPQHF.

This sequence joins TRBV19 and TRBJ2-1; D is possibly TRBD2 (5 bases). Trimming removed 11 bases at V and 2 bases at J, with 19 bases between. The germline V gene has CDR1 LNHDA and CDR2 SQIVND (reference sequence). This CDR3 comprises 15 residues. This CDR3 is CASRRGPLTYNEQFF. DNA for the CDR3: TGTGCCTCACGTCGAGGGCCCTTAACCTACAATGAGCAGTTCTTC.